This T cell receptor beta chain appears in the sequencing data of a study of cytotoxic CD8 clonotypes in ibrutinib-treated CLL. Regarding the study as a whole: Baseline clonality, higher than in age-matched healthy donors, tracked circulating CD8+ T-cell counts.

The sample holds a few counts of this clone. Its antigen is as yet unknown. The CDR3 contains 15 residues. V was shortened by 3 bases and J by 7 bases, with 18 bases between the two germline ends. CDR1 is SEHNR, CDR2 FQNEAQ, per germline (reference sequence). The table came from immunoSEQ multiplex PCR; TCRdb's copy has only in-frame clones and leaves some out. This repertoire shows some 310,000 clones, approximately 80% found once; its top ten account for about 6.3%. This material consisted of PBMCs, taken before ibrutinib treatment. The TCR was taken from a human donor with chronic lymphocytic leukemia. The gene calls are TRBV7-9 and TRBJ1-2; tentatively, D is TRBD1 (5 bases). As DNA, the CDR3 is TGTGCCAGCAGCTTGCCTACCAGGGAACTTTGTGGCTACACCTTC. This codes for CASSLPTRELCGYTF.